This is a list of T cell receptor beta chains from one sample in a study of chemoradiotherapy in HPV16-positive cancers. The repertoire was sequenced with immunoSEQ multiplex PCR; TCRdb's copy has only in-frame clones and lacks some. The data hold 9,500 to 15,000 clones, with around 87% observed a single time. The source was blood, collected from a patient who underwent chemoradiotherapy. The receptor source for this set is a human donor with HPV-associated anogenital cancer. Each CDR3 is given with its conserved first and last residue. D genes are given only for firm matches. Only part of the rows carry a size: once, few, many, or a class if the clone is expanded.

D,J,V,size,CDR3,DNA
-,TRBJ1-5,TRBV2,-,CASRGPTINQPQHF,TGTGCCAGCAGGGGGCCAACGATTAATCAGCCCCAGCATTTT
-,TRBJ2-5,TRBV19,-,CASSIEGRETQYF,TGTGCCAGTAGTATAGAAGGGAGGGAGACCCAGTACTTC
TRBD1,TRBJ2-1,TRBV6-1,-,CATLKGAGSYNEQFF,TGTGCCACACTCAAGGGGGCTGGATCCTACAATGAGCAGTTCTTC
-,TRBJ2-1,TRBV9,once,CASSPDEGEQFF,TGTGCCAGCAGCCCTGATGAGGGTGAGCAGTTCTTC
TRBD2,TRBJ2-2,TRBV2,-,CASAGVNTGELFF,TGTGCCAGTGCGGGGGTTAACACCGGGGAGCTGTTTTTT
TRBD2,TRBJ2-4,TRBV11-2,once,CASSLAGGQNIQYF,TGTGCCAGCAGCTTAGCGGGGGGGCAAAACATTCAGTACTTC
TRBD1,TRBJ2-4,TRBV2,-,CASRTTGGFQYF,TGTGCCAGCAGGACCACAGGGGGCTTTCAGTACTTC
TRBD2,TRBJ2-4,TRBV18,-,CASSPNRGGENIQYF,TGTGCCAGCTCACCTAATCGCGGGGGGGAAAACATTCAGTACTTC
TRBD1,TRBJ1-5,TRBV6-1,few,CASSRGQGGGQPQHF,TGTGCCAGCAGTAGGGGACAGGGAGGGGGTCAGCCCCAGCATTTT
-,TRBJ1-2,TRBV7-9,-,CASSFDRNYGYTF,TGTGCCAGCAGCTTCGACCGTAACTATGGCTACACCTTC
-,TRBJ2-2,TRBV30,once,CAWSVGVTGELFF,TGTGCCTGGAGTGTGGGGGTCACCGGGGAGCTGTTTTTT
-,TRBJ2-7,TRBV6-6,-,CASSLRGGFSYEQYF,TGTGCCAGCAGCCTTCGAGGGGGATTCTCCTACGAGCAGTACTTC
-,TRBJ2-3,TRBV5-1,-,CASTPIAASTDTQYF,TGCGCCTCGACCCCCATCGCGGCTAGCACAGATACGCAGTATTTT
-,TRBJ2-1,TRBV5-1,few,CASSLPRNNEQFF,TGCGCCAGCAGCTTGCCCCGAAACAATGAGCAGTTCTTC
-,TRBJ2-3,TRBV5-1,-,CASKGSTSSTDTQYF,TGCGCCAGCAAAGGTTCGACCTCTAGCACAGATACGCAGTATTTT
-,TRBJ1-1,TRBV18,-,CASSQGGNTEAFF,TGTGCCAGCTCACAGGGGGGTAACACTGAAGCTTTCTTT
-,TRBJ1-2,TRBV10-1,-,CASSEQLTGTRNGYTF,TGCGCCAGCAGTGAGCAATTAACCGGGACAAGGAATGGCTACACCTTC